These 14 T cell receptor beta chains were sequenced from one sample in a study of T-cell reconstitution after alpha-beta-depleted transplantation in children. Preparing the TCRbeta library involved the use of unique molecular identifiers. One entry per CDR3 protein results from TCRdb running MiXCR on the PCR reads. This table has about 510,000 distinct CDR3 sequences, roughly 10% appearing once. The sequences come from PBMCs, mostly from graft donor cells, collected 180 days after TCRalphabeta/CD19-depleted stem cell transplant. These receptors all come from a female patient aged 2-15 years who had a stem cell transplant for aplastic anemia, so the T cells may come from the graft donor.

A single count supports this clonotype. The J gene is TRBJ2-5, the V gene TRBV29-1, with TRBD2 identical over 12 bases. This CDR3 has 22 residues. CDR1 is SQVTM, CDR2 ANQGSEA, per germline. After removal of 5 bases from V and 5 bases from J, the junction contained 30 bases not matched to a gene. CDR3 nucleotides: TGCAGCGTTTTCCCGGGTCCCCCACCTCGGAACACGACTAGCGGGAGTCATGAGACCCAGTACTTC. Its translation: CSVFPGPPPRNTTSGSHETQYF.

V and J are TRBV9 and TRBJ2-7; TRBD2 matches at 16 bases. Germline CDR1 SGDLS, CDR2 YYNGEE. After removal of 4 bases from V and 7 bases from J, the junction contained 5 bases not matched to a gene. The CDR3 contains 15 residues. CDR3 sequence reads: CASSRGLAGGEEQYF. The CDR3 DNA follows: TGTGCCAGCAGCCGGGGACTAGCGGGAGGGGAGGAGCAGTACTTC.

The chain employs TRBV15 and TRBJ2-2; D unclear. V was shortened by 5 bases and J by 4 bases, with 26 bases between the two germline ends. The CDR3 has 19 residues. The germline V gene encodes CDR1 LNHNV and CDR2 YYDKDF (reference sequence). CDR3 in amino acids: CATSSGLKDVTLGTGELFF. In DNA, the CDR3 is TGTGCCACCAGCTCCGGCCTAAAGGACGTGACATTGGGCACCGGGGAGCTGTTTTTT.

V gene TRBV2 combines with J gene TRBJ2-7; tentative D call: TRBD2 (6 bases). The CDR3 runs to 14 residues. With 6 bases removed from V and 0 bases from J, the gap between germline ends came to 12 bases. In germline, CDR1 is SNHLY, CDR2 FYNNEI. The CDR3 loop reads CASSMGTPSYEQYF. In nucleotides, the CDR3 is TGTGCCAGCAGCATGGGGACTCCCTCCTACGAGCAGTACTTC.

This clonotype was picked up a small number of times. The rearrangement uses TRBV20-1 and TRBJ2-5; the match to TRBD2 covers 8 bases. Germline V gives CDR1 DFQATT, CDR2 SNEGSKA (reference sequence). With V trimmed by 1 base and J by 1 base, 8 bases remained unmatched. The CDR3 sequence is 16 residues long. CDR3 in amino acids: CSARVGAGALQETQYF. The CDR3 region has the DNA TGCAGTGCTAGAGTTGGAGCGGGGGCACTCCAAGAGACCCAGTACTTC.

This clonotype was counted between two and nine times. The chain has TRBV14 and TRBJ2-1, with D unclear. Trimming left V 0 bases short and J 0 bases short, with 9 bases between. This CDR3 has 16 amino acids. Germline CDR1 is SGHDN and CDR2 is FVKESK. The CDR3 DNA is TGTGCCAGCAGCCAAGATCTAAGAAGCTCCTACAATGAGCAGTTCTTC. Residues: CASSQDLRSSYNEQFF. The full variable domain, rest sourced from reference TRBV14 and TRBJ2-1, is EAGVTQFPSHSVIEKGQTVTLRCDPISGHDNLYWYRRVMGKEIKFLLHFVKESKQDESGMPNNRFLAERTGGTYSTLKVQPAELEDSGVYFCASSQDLRSSYNEQFFGPGTRLTVL.

The chain employs TRBV7-9 and TRBJ1-2; 8 nucleotides match TRBD1. CDR1 SEHNR and CDR2 FQNEAQ come from the germline V gene (reference sequence). J lost 4 bases, V lost 4 bases, and 11 bases had no gene match. This CDR3 has 16 residues. For the CDR3, the DNA is TGTGCCAGCAGCTCAAGGACAGGGAGAGAATTCTATGGCTACACCTTC. Translation gives CASSSRTGREFYGYTF.

Here the CDR3 DNA reads TGTGCCAGCAGCCCCCGGGACAGGGCTGGCAATCAGCCCCAGCATTTT. Its protein product is CASSPRDRAGNQPQHF. J is TRBJ1-5 and V is TRBV3-1; 9 bases fit TRBD1. The V gene's germline CDR1 is LGHDT and CDR2 YNNKEL (reference sequence). This CDR3 contains 16 residues. With 4 bases clipped from V and 2 bases from J, the junction kept 6 bases outside the gene matches.

The gene calls are TRBV6-5 and TRBJ1-2; D perhaps matches TRBD1 (5 bases). The CDR3 has 16 amino acids. Germline V gene data show CDR1 as MNHEY and CDR2 as SVGAGI. V dropped 0 bases and J dropped 1 base, with 12 bases sitting between them. This chain's CDR3 is CASSYSGPGNNYGYTF. The DNA of the CDR3 is TGTGCCAGCAGTTACTCGGGGCCAGGCAATAACTATGGCTACACCTTC.

This clonotype was detected a few times. The V gene is TRBV5-1, the J gene TRBJ2-7; 8 bases fit TRBD1. Germline values: CDR1 SGHRS, CDR2 YFSETQ. The CDR3 covers 16 residues. J lost 1 base, V lost 0 bases, and 6 bases had no gene match. CDR3 in DNA: TGCGCCAGCAGCTTGGACCCAGGGGGCTCGTCCTACGAGCAGTACTTC. Translation: CASSLDPGGSSYEQYF.

This clonotype was counted ten times or more. The chain combines TRBV10-3 with TRBJ1-1; possibly TRBD1 for D (6 bases). CDR1 is ENHRY, CDR2 SYGVKD, per germline. The CDR3 is 14 amino acids. The V end was cut by 3 bases, the J end by 1 base, with 9 bases between. The CDR3 region has the DNA TGTGCCATCAGTGATGTGGGACAGAACACTGAAGCTTTCTTT. This encodes CAISDVGQNTEAFF.

The sample holds many counts of this clonotype. J is TRBJ2-7 and V is TRBV7-8; D is ambiguous. The germline gives CDR1 SGHVS, CDR2 FQNEAQ. Deletions cut 0 bases from V and 3 bases from J, with 9 bases between. The CDR3 is 14 residues long. CDR3 protein: CASSLAGLIYEQYF. The CDR3 region has the DNA TGTGCCAGCAGCTTAGCCGGTTTAATCTACGAGCAGTACTTC.

The chain links TRBV18 to TRBJ2-7, with 9 positions matching TRBD1. The CDR3 spans 16 residues. V shed 4 bases, J shed 1 base, and the junction held 8 bases outside the gene matches. The germline gives CDR1 KGHSH, CDR2 LQKENI. The CDR3 DNA is TGTGCCAGCTCACTTACTACCGGGACAGGGTCCTACGAGCAGTACTTC. Its protein product is CASSLTTGTGSYEQYF. The complete variable domain, with remaining parts taken from reference TRBV18 and TRBJ2-7, reads NAGVMQNPRHLVRRRGQEARLRCSPMKGHSHVYWYRQLPEEGLKFMVYLQKENIIDESGMPKERFSAEFPKEGPSILRIQQVVRGDSAAYFCASSLTTGTGSYEQYFGPGTRLTVT.

This clonotype was seen at least ten times. This rearrangement joins TRBV5-1 to TRBJ2-1; TRBD2 matches 9 bases. The V gene end was trimmed by 2 bases and the J gene end by 5 bases; junction bases not matched to a gene: 5. The CDR3 totals 15 residues. Germline V CDR1 and CDR2: SGHRS, YFSETQ. The CDR3 loop reads CASSLGLAGDNEQFF. DNA for the CDR3: TGCGCCAGCAGCTTAGGGTTAGCGGGGGACAATGAGCAGTTCTTC.